Following are 18 T cell receptor beta chains from one sample sequenced in a study of beta chain features in type 1 diabetes. Since all of the isolated RNA was reverse transcribed, expressed TCRB transcripts were what got sequenced. Repertoires were generated with immunoSEQ multiplex PCR, while TCRdb's copy carries only in-frame clones and drops some. The sample yields fewer than 350,000 clones, 7.5% to 9.5% seen once. Sequences were obtained from central memory CD4+ T cells from blood. The receptors were gathered from a woman in her late teens or twenties in good health.

The J gene is TRBJ2-3, the V gene TRBV6-1, with D uncertain. V gave up 6 bases and J gave up 0 bases, with 7 bases separating them. Germline CDR1 is MNHNS and CDR2 is SASEGT. This CDR3 contains 13 residues. The CDR3: CASRLTSTDTQYF. The CDR3, as DNA: TGTGCCAGCAGATTAACTAGCACAGATACGCAGTATTTT.

This clone has just a few counts. The V gene is TRBV6-5, the J gene TRBJ2-1, with D hard to call. V was clipped by 6 bases and J by 6 bases, with 15 bases between them. CDR3 size: 14 residues. Germline CDR1 MNHEY, CDR2 SVGAGI. The CDR3 DNA reads TGTGCCAGCAGGCTAGAAACTTGGGCCAATGAGCAGTTCTTC. Translation gives CASRLETWANEQFF.

This clone was counted a few times. J is TRBJ2-5 and V is TRBV5-1; 9 positions agree with TRBD1. Germline V lookup: CDR1 SGHRS, CDR2 YFSETQ. V lost 7 bases, J lost 5 bases, and 6 bases stayed unmatched. The length of the CDR3 is 13 residues. CDR3 DNA sequence: TGCGCCAGCGGGGACAGGGCGAGCGAGACCCAGTACTTC. Translation: CASGDRASETQYF.

This clone was counted many times. The chain recombines TRBV18 with TRBJ2-7; TRBD2 is a possible D gene (5 bases). CDR1 KGHSH and CDR2 LQKENI come from the germline V gene. Trimming cost V 0 bases and J 3 bases, with 15 bases left between them. The CDR3 has 16 amino acids. The CDR3 bases are TGTGCCAGCTCACCACCGAATAGAGGGTTGGGCTACGAGCAGTACTTC. It yields the protein CASSPPNRGLGYEQYF.

The chain carries TRBV5-1 and TRBJ2-2, with 7 bases identical to TRBD2. V gave up 0 bases and J gave up 0 bases; unmatched junction bases: 2. The CDR3 runs 16 residues. Germline V gives CDR1 SGHRS, CDR2 YFSETQ. This CDR3 reads CASSLAGLPNTGELFF. The CDR3 DNA follows: TGCGCCAGCAGCTTGGCGGGACTACCGAACACCGGGGAGCTGTTTTTT.

In regard to this clone: Other DNA sequences in this sample translate to the same CDR3. The V gene is TRBV4-3, the J gene TRBJ2-3, with unresolved D. V dropped 0 bases and J dropped 3 bases, with 10 bases sitting between them. The CDR3 covers 15 residues. Germline CDR1 LGHNA, CDR2 YSLEER. The CDR3 DNA reads as TGCGCCAGCAGCCAAGATTCGGCAGGTACAGATACGCAGTATTTT. This sequence encodes CASSQDSAGTDTQYF.

This clone has at least ten counts. This chain joins TRBV6-5 and TRBJ2-5; no firm D call. Germline CDR1 reads MNHEY; CDR2 reads SVGAGI. This CDR3 is 13 amino acids long. V dropped 6 bases and J dropped 4 bases, with 12 bases sitting between them. This chain's CDR3 is CASSLETGETQYF. The DNA for the CDR3 is TGTGCCAGCAGCTTAGAGACGGGAGAGACCCAGTACTTC.

The CDR3: CATSYGGTDTQYF. CDR3 nucleotide sequence: TGTGCCACCAGTTACGGGGGGACAGATACGCAGTATTTT. This sequence joins TRBV15 and TRBJ2-3, with 7 bases fitting TRBD2. There are 13 residues in the CDR3. Germline V CDR1 and CDR2: LNHNV, YYDKDF (reference sequence). With V trimmed by 6 bases and J by 3 bases, 3 bases remained unmatched.

This clone turned up a few times. A much bigger clone sits one base away, suggesting this may be a read error. The chain has TRBV2 and TRBJ1-1; possible D gene TRBD1, 5 bases. The CDR3 loop spans 13 amino acids. Germline V lookup: CDR1 SNHLY, CDR2 FYNNEI. Trimming shortened V by 6 bases and J by 1 base, and 9 bases separated the two germline ends. The CDR3 nucleotides are TGTGCCAGCAGCTTGACAGCGAACACTGAAGCTTTCTTT. It is translated as CASSLTANTEAFF. Variable domain in full (rest from reference TRBV2 and TRBJ1-1): EPEVTQTPSHQVTQMGQEVILRCVPISNHLYFYWYRQILGQKVEFLVSFYNNEISEKSEIFDDQFSVERPDGSNFTLKIRSTKLEDSAMYFCASSLTANTEAFFGQGTRLTVV.

This clone was found a few times. V is TRBV9 and J is TRBJ1-2, with D possibly being TRBD1 (6 bases). CDR3 length equals 16 residues. CDR1 and CDR2 (germline): SGDLS, YYNGEE. V was clipped by 0 bases and J by 6 bases, with 18 bases between them. In DNA, the CDR3 is TGTGCCAGCAGCGTAGCGCCCCCCGGGGGGCGGAATGGCTACACCTTC. Protein: CASSVAPPGGRNGYTF.

This sequence joins TRBV7-2 and TRBJ1-5; TRBD1 is a possible D gene (5 bases). From germline, CDR1 is SGHTA and CDR2 FQGNSA. V was shortened by 1 base and J by 2 bases, with 12 bases between the two germline ends. This CDR3 comprises 16 residues. The CDR3 spells CASSLGGGGGNQPQHF. DNA for the CDR3: TGTGCCAGCAGCTTAGGGGGCGGAGGGGGCAATCAGCCCCAGCATTTT.

This clone turned up a few times. The CDR3 loop is CASSWTDSYEQYV. The CDR3 region has the DNA TGTGCCAGCAGTTGGACGGATTCCTACGAGCAGTACGTC. This chain uses TRBV6-5 with TRBJ2-7, with D hard to call. Deletions cut 4 bases from V and 1 base from J, with 8 bases between. Germline V gene sequence: CDR1 MNHEY, CDR2 SVGAGI. The CDR3 totals 13 residues.

This clone was counted only a few times. This CDR3 is also generated by other DNA sequences in the sample. The V gene is TRBV7-3, the J gene TRBJ2-5; possible D gene TRBD2, 5 bases. V shed 5 bases and J shed 2 bases, with 12 bases lying between them. The CDR3 is 14 residues long. CDR1 is SGHTA, CDR2 FQGTGA, per germline. The CDR3 nucleotides are TGTGCCAGCAGCCCCGGGCAGCGGCAAGAGACCCAGTACTTC. This sequence encodes CASSPGQRQETQYF.

This clone was seen only a few times. Germline is not matched at one junction end, which may reflect a read error. V is TRBV4-3 and J is TRBJ2-7; 7 bases map to TRBD1. Germline-derived CDR1 and CDR2 are LGHNA and YSLEER. CDR3 length equals 14 residues. CDR3 sequence: CASSQELRWDSRNF. The CDR3 DNA reads as TGCGCCAGCAGCCAAGAACTTCGCTGGGACAGTCGGAACTTC.

The chain recombines TRBV2 with TRBJ1-2; D gene uncertain. Germline values: CDR1 SNHLY, CDR2 FYNNEI. Trimming removed 5 bases from V and 8 bases from J, with 12 bases in between. This CDR3 is built from 12 residues. CDR3 nucleotides: TGTGCCAGCAGTAGGACCGGGATAGGCTACACCTTC. Protein product: CASSRTGIGYTF. The full variable domain, in which reference TRBV2 and TRBJ1-2 provide the parts outside the CDR3, is EPEVTQTPSHQVTQMGQEVILRCVPISNHLYFYWYRQILGQKVEFLVSFYNNEISEKSEIFDDQFSVERPDGSNFTLKIRSTKLEDSAMYFCASSRTGIGYTFGSGTRLTVV.

This clone was seen only a few times. V usage is TRBV4-1 and J usage is TRBJ1-2; D is ambiguous. The germline gives CDR1 MGHRA, CDR2 YSYEKL. The ends were cut back, 5 bases at V and 4 bases at J, with 17 bases in the middle. The CDR3 is 15 residues long. CDR3 nucleotide sequence: TGCGCCAGCAGCGACCCCTCCGAAGGGAGCTATGGCTACACCTTC. It codes for CASSDPSEGSYGYTF.

The genes are TRBV27 and TRBJ1-4, with 7 nucleotides matching TRBD1. CDR1 MNHEY and CDR2 SMNVEV come from the germline V gene (reference sequence). V shed 4 bases and J 8 bases; nucleotides not matched to a gene: 7. The CDR3 has 14 amino acids. The CDR3 is CASSSQGLGEKLFF. The CDR3 DNA follows: TGTGCCAGCAGTTCACAGGGGCTAGGGGAAAAACTGTTTTTT. Filled out from reference TRBV27 and TRBJ1-4, the complete variable domain reads EAQVTQNPRYLITVTGKKLTVTCSQNMNHEYMSWYRQDPGLGLRQIYYSMNVEVTDKGDVPEGYKVSRKEKRNFPLILESPSPNQTSLYFCASSSQGLGEKLFFGSGTQLSVL.

The rearrangement links TRBV11-3 to TRBJ1-4; no firm D call. Per the germline V gene, CDR1 is SGHNT and CDR2 is YENEEA. The CDR3 consists of 13 residues. Trimming left V 2 bases short and J 11 bases short, with 12 bases between. The CDR3 DNA sequence: TGTGCCAGCAGCTTAAGTAGAAGGTGGAAACTGTTTTTT. Translating gives CASSLSRRWKLFF.